Below, 15 T cell receptor beta chains from the same sample are listed, as sequenced in a study of T cells after yellow fever vaccination. TCRdb called the 5' RACE reads again in MiXCR, with one record for every CDR3 protein. This table has 300,000 to 350,000 distinct CDR3 sequences, under 5% appearing once. The sequenced sample was PBMCs, obtained 5 days after the yellow fever booster vaccination. The receptors originated from a young man who received the YFV17D yellow fever vaccine.

The genes are TRBV5-1 and TRBJ2-3; possible D gene TRBD2, 5 bases. V was pared by 4 bases and J by 2 bases, with 17 bases between. The CDR3 is 16 residues long. CDR1 and CDR2 from the germline V gene are SGHRS and YFSETQ. The CDR3 DNA is TGCGCCAGCAGCCCCACCCCGAGCGGAACCACAGATACGCAGTATTTT. Translation gives CASSPTPSGTTDTQYF. The variable domain in full, completed from reference TRBV5-1 and TRBJ2-3, reads KAGVTQTPRYLIKTRGQQVTLSCSPISGHRSVSWYQQTPGQGLQFLFEYFSETQRNKGNFPGRFSGRQFSNSRSEMNVSTLELGDSALYLCASSPTPSGTTDTQYFGPGTRLTVL.

The J gene is TRBJ2-2, the V gene TRBV9; 12 positions agree with TRBD1. The junction had 5 bases not matched to a gene; V was cut back by 3 bases and J by 2 bases. The CDR3 covers 17 residues. The germline V gene has CDR1 SGDLS and CDR2 YYNGEE. The CDR3 region has the DNA TGTGCCAGCAGCGCCCACGGGACAGGGGGCAACACCGGGGAGCTGTTTTTT. Translation gives CASSAHGTGGNTGELFF.

This clonotype was counted many times. The rearrangement links TRBV5-1 to TRBJ2-7, with D perhaps TRBD2 (6 bases). CDR3 length: 13 residues. Germline V gene lookup returns CDR1 SGHRS and CDR2 YFSETQ. V was pared by 1 base and J by 3 bases, with 8 bases between. This CDR3 is CASSLWGDYEQYF. The CDR3 nucleotides read TGCGCCAGCAGCTTGTGGGGGGACTACGAGCAGTACTTC.

This clonotype has a count of ten or more. This rearrangement joins TRBV7-9 to TRBJ1-1; D ambiguous. This CDR3 is 14 amino acids long. The V end lost 5 bases, the J end lost 0 bases, and 10 bases lay between the germline ends. The germline gives CDR1 SEHNR, CDR2 FQNEAQ (reference sequence). The CDR3 spells CASSRDTLNTEAFF. The CDR3 DNA reads as TGTGCCAGCAGCCGTGACACCTTGAACACTGAAGCTTTCTTT.

The chain links TRBV10-3 to TRBJ2-7; D may be TRBD2 (5 bases). The length of the CDR3 is 13 residues. Germline V gene data show CDR1 as ENHRY and CDR2 as SYGVKD. Trimming removed 0 bases from V and 9 bases from J, with 12 bases in between. Here the CDR3 reads CAISESREAAQYF. The DNA of the CDR3 is TGTGCCATCAGTGAGTCGAGGGAAGCGGCGCAGTACTTC.

This clonotype was seen repeatedly, ten times or more. The V gene is TRBV7-2, the J gene TRBJ2-5, with 9 nucleotides matching TRBD2. With 2 bases clipped from V and 7 bases from J, the junction kept 5 bases outside the gene matches. Germline CDR1 reads SGHTA; CDR2 reads FQGNSA. The CDR3 loop spans 14 amino acids. CDR3 loop: CASSLYPSGATQYF. The CDR3 DNA follows: TGTGCCAGCAGCTTATATCCTAGCGGGGCGACCCAGTACTTC.

The sample holds many counts of this clonotype. The V call is TRBV5-1, the J call TRBJ1-6, with TRBD1 matching 8 bases. The V and J ends lost 1 base and 9 bases, in that order; junction bases with no gene match: 6. In germline, CDR1 is SGHRS, CDR2 YFSETQ. CDR3 length: 15 amino acids. The CDR3 sequence: CASSLTRGPGSPLHF. CDR3 DNA sequence: TGCGCCAGCAGCTTGACCAGGGGGCCCGGTTCACCCCTCCACTTT. Drawing the rest from reference TRBV5-1 and TRBJ1-6, the complete variable domain is KAGVTQTPRYLIKTRGQQVTLSCSPISGHRSVSWYQQTPGQGLQFLFEYFSETQRNKGNFPGRFSGRQFSNSRSEMNVSTLELGDSALYLCASSLTRGPGSPLHFGNGTRLTVT.

This clonotype has ten or more counts. The chain links TRBV9 to TRBJ2-5; D remains ambiguous. Per germline, CDR1 SGDLS and CDR2 YYNGEE. The CDR3 is 12 amino acids. The V gene lost 0 bases and the J gene lost 2 bases, with 2 bases spanning the gap. In nucleotides, the CDR3 is TGTGCCAGCAGCGTAGGGCAAGAGACCCAGTACTTC. Amino acid sequence: CASSVGQETQYF.

This chain uses TRBV20-1 with TRBJ1-6, with D perhaps matching TRBD1 (6 bases). This CDR3 region has 16 residues. Between the trimmed V and J ends, which lost 2 bases and 7 bases, there was a span of 18 bases. Germline CDR1 is DFQATT and CDR2 is SNEGSKA (reference sequence). CDR3 region: CSARNPPGQRNSPLHF. For the CDR3, the DNA is TGCAGTGCTAGAAACCCACCGGGACAAAGAAATTCACCCCTCCACTTT.

This clonotype was detected only a few times. The chain links TRBV11-2 to TRBJ2-5, with D uncertain. The CDR3 length is 13 residues. CDR1 is SGHAT and CDR2 is FQNNGV in the germline V gene. Trimming shortened V by 0 bases and J by 5 bases, and 7 bases separated the two germline ends. CDR3 region: CASSLDGLETQYF. CDR3 bases: TGTGCCAGCAGCTTAGATGGTCTCGAGACCCAGTACTTC.

This chain uses TRBV5-1 with TRBJ1-1, with 9 bases that match TRBD1. Trimming at V came to 4 bases and at J to 3 bases, leaving 7 bases not matched to a gene. This CDR3 comprises 15 residues. Germline CDR1 is SGHRS and CDR2 is YFSETQ. The CDR3 here is CASSVVGQGHTEAFF. CDR3 DNA: TGCGCCAGCAGCGTGGTGGGACAGGGCCACACTGAAGCTTTCTTT.

This clonotype appeared a few times. V and J are TRBV29-1 and TRBJ2-1; D possibly corresponds to TRBD2 (7 bases). The CDR3 extends over 11 amino acids. The germline V and J ends were trimmed by 3 bases and 9 bases, with 9 bases remaining between them. Germline V gene data show CDR1 as SQVTM and CDR2 as ANQGSEA. The chain's CDR3 is CSVDRGGEQFF. The CDR3 DNA reads as TGCAGCGTTGATAGGGGGGGTGAGCAGTTCTTC.

CDR3 sequence: CASSPREYTEAFF. The CDR3 DNA sequence: TGCGCCAGCAGCCCGCGGGAGTACACTGAAGCTTTCTTT. J is TRBJ1-1 and V is TRBV5-1, with no clear D. Germline V gives CDR1 SGHRS, CDR2 YFSETQ. Trimming left V 4 bases short and J 3 bases short, with 10 bases between. The CDR3 runs to 13 residues.

This sequence joins TRBV6-5 and TRBJ1-6; tentatively, D is TRBD1 (5 bases). The CDR3 totals 16 residues. With 7 bases removed from V and 5 bases from J, the gap between germline ends came to 18 bases. From germline, CDR1 is MNHEY and CDR2 SVGAGI. This CDR3 reads CASNTGRGRDNSPLHF. Here the CDR3 DNA reads TGTGCCAGCAACACCGGTCGGGGCAGGGATAATTCACCCCTCCACTTT.

The gene calls are TRBV4-2 and TRBJ1-3; tentative D call: TRBD1 (5 bases). The CDR3 runs to 15 residues. The V end lost 0 bases, the J end lost 0 bases, and 6 bases lay between the germline ends. CDR1 and CDR2 from the germline V gene are LGHNA and YNFKEQ. CDR3 bases: TGTGCCAGCAGCCAAGACAGGGTCTCTGGAAACACCATATATTTT. Translated, it gives CASSQDRVSGNTIYF.